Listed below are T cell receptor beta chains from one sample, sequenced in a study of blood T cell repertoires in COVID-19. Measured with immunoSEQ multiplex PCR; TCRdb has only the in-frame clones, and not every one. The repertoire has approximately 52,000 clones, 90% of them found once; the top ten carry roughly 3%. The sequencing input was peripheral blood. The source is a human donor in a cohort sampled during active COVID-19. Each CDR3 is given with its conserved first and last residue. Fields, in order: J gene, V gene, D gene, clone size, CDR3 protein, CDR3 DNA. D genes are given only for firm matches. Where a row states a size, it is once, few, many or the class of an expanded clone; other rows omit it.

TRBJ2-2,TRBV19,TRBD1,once,CASRVGQGVTGELFF,TGTGCCAGTAGGGTAGGTCAGGGGGTCACCGGGGAGCTGTTTTTT
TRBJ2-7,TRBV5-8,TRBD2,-,CASSRWTSGSEQYF,TGTGCCAGCAGCCGTTGGACTAGCGGGAGCGAGCAGTACTTC
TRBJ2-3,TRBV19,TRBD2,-,CATTRTSGRYAQYF,TGTGCCACCACTAGGACTAGCGGGAGGTATGCGCAGTATTTT
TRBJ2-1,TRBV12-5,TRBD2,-,CASGLVLGTSGGYEQFF,TGTGCTAGTGGTTTGGTACTGGGAACTAGCGGGGGGTATGAGCAGTTCTTC
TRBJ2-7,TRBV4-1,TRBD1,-,CASSQVTGVDEQYF,TGCGCCAGCAGCCAAGTGACAGGGGTAGACGAGCAGTACTTC
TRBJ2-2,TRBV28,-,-,CASSLDSPNTGELFF,TGTGCCAGCAGTTTAGACAGCCCGAACACCGGGGAGCTGTTTTTT
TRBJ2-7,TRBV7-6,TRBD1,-,CASSDSTGVPLEQYF,TGTGCCAGCAGCGATTCGACAGGGGTCCCCCTCGAGCAGTACTTC
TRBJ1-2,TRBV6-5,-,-,CASSDSTHYGYTF,TGTGCCAGCTCGGACAGTACGCACTATGGCTACACCTTC
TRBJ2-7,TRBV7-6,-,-,CASSPSVGGISYEQYF,TGTGCCAGCAGCCCATCGGTGGGCGGGATCAGCTACGAGCAGTACTTC
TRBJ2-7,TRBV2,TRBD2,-,CASSLTSGRAYEQYF,TGTGCCAGCAGCTTGACTAGCGGGAGGGCCTACGAGCAGTACTTC
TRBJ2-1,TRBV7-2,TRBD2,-,CASRKGAGGPSSYNEQFF,TGTGCCAGCAGGAAAGGGGCGGGAGGGCCGAGCTCCTACAATGAGCAGTTCTTC
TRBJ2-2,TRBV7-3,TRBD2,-,CASSLGAGVETGELFF,TGTGCCAGCAGCTTAGGAGCGGGAGTTGAGACCGGGGAGCTGTTTTTT
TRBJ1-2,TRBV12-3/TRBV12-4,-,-,CASRGRSYGYTF,TGTGCCAGCAGGGGGCGCTCCTATGGCTACACCTTC
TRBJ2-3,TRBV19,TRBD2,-,CASSFLGTSGTDTQYF,TGTGCCAGTAGTTTCCTAGGGACTAGCGGCACAGATACGCAGTATTTT
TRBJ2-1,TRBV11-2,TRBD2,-,CASSRGLAGIDEQFF,TGTGCCAGCAGCCGGGGACTAGCGGGAATCGATGAGCAGTTCTTC
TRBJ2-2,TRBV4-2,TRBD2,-,CASSQTSGAMGGELFF,TGTGCCAGCAGCCAGACTAGCGGGGCGATGGGGGGGGAGCTGTTTTTT
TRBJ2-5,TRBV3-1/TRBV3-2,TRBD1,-,CASSKPGTGGGETQYF,TGTGCCAGCAGCAAACCCGGGACAGGGGGCGGTGAGACCCAGTACTTC
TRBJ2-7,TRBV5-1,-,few,CASSPRPGQTYEQYF,TGCGCCAGCAGCCCCCGCCCCGGACAGACCTACGAGCAGTACTTC
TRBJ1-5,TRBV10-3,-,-,CAISERGASNQPQHF,TGTGCCATCAGTGAACGGGGGGCTAGCAATCAGCCCCAGCATTTT
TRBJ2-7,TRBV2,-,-,CASSGGGAEQYF,TGTGCCAGCAGTGGTGGGGGGGCCGAGCAGTACTTC
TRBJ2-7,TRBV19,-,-,CASARTDLSSYEQYF,TGTGCCAGTGCCAGGACAGACCTCAGCTCCTACGAGCAGTACTTC
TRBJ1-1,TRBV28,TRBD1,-,CASRTGGNTEAFF,TGTGCCAGCAGGACAGGGGGGAACACTGAAGCTTTCTTT
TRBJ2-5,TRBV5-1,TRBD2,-,CASSSTGIRGGETQYF,TGCGCCAGCAGCTCAACAGGGATCCGGGGGGGAGAGACCCAGTACTTC